The rows below give T cell receptor beta chains drawn from one sample of a study of blood T cells in healthy people across ages. Via MiXCR, TCRdb re-called the 5' RACE reads, giving one row per CDR3 protein. The data show about 1,600,000 distinct CDR3 sequences, around 42% seen once. Source material: blood. The receptors were gathered from a woman under 30 in good health. Both conserved end residues are part of each CDR3. A D gene is named only where the DNA matches it firmly. Size values are once, few and many counts, or a class for expanded clones, and some rows have none.

14	TRBV7-9	TRBD1	TRBJ2-7	-	CASSTVTGAREQYF	TGTGCCAGCAGCACCGTTACAGGGGCGCGCGAGCAGTACTTC
12	TRBV10-3	-	TRBJ2-7	-	CAISDGGPEQYF	TGTGCCATCAGTGATGGGGGCCCCGAGCAGTACTTC
16	TRBV5-1	-	TRBJ2-6	-	CASSPATGTGANVLTF	TGCGCCAGCAGCCCAGCTACAGGGACTGGGGCCAACGTCCTGACTTTC
15	TRBV5-1	-	TRBJ1-5	-	CASSLSGGLNQPQHF	TGCGCCAGCAGCTTGTCTGGGGGGCTCAACCAGCCCCAGCATTTT
15	TRBV5-1	TRBD1	TRBJ1-6	-	CASSFQGVNNSPLHF	TGCGCCAGCAGCTTCCAGGGGGTCAATAATTCACCCCTCCACTTT
15	TRBV20-1	-	TRBJ1-5	-	CSARGGGEGNQPQHF	TGCAGTGCTAGAGGAGGAGGGGAGGGCAATCAGCCCCAGCATTTT
14	TRBV6-2/TRBV6-3	-	TRBJ2-2	-	CASNAGAVVGELFF	TGTGCCAGCAACGCGGGGGCCGTGGTCGGGGAGCTGTTTTTT
15	TRBV7-8	-	TRBJ1-4	-	CASSDDLLGGEKLFF	TGTGCCAGCAGCGACGACCTTTTAGGGGGTGAAAAACTGTTTTTT
15	TRBV7-2	-	TRBJ2-7	-	CASSFGGPTSYEQYF	TGTGCCAGCAGCTTTGGCGGTCCCACCTCCTACGAGCAGTACTTC
16	TRBV7-9	-	TRBJ1-6	few	CASGPGTTAYNSPLHF	TGTGCCAGCGGGCCCGGGACAACAGCCTATAATTCACCCCTCCACTTT
14	TRBV7-2	-	TRBJ2-3	few	CASSSVVSTDTQYF	TGTGCCAGCAGCTCCGTTGTAAGCACAGATACGCAGTATTTT
17	TRBV12-3/TRBV12-4	-	TRBJ1-2	-	CASSTRKTTGMGYGYTF	TGTGCCAGCAGTACCCGAAAAACAACAGGGATGGGCTATGGCTACACCTTC
15	TRBV27	-	TRBJ2-2	-	CASSPSGVRTGELFF	TGTGCCAGCAGCCCCTCTGGGGTCCGCACCGGGGAGCTGTTTTTT
15	TRBV7-9	-	TRBJ2-1	-	CASSPPFGRMDEQFF	TGTGCCAGCAGCCCCCCGTTTGGTCGTATGGATGAGCAGTTCTTC
11	TRBV10-3	-	TRBJ2-7	many	CAIRSSYEQYF	TGTGCCATCAGAAGCTCCTACGAGCAGTACTTC
15	TRBV20-1	-	TRBJ1-5	-	CSARVASGGNQPQHF	TGCAGTGCTAGAGTTGCCTCCGGCGGCAATCAGCCCCAGCATTTT
17	TRBV28	-	TRBJ1-2	-	CASSVFPTTGRNSGHTF	TGTGCCAGCAGTGTATTCCCTACGACAGGCCGAAACTCTGGCCACACCTTC
14	TRBV9	TRBD2	TRBJ2-1	-	CASSPYSTSDEQFF	TGTGCCAGCAGCCCGTACTCGACTAGCGATGAGCAGTTCTTC
16	TRBV11-2	TRBD2	TRBJ2-7	-	CASSPRTSGTYNEQYF	TGTGCCAGCAGCCCTAGGACTAGCGGGACCTACAATGAGCAGTACTTC
16	TRBV5-1	-	TRBJ2-1	few	CASSLRLWQTYNEQFF	TGCGCCAGCAGCTTGCGGCTTTGGCAGACCTACAATGAGCAGTTCTTC
16	TRBV18	TRBD1	TRBJ2-1	few	CASSPEGTGVYNEQFF	TGTGCCAGCTCACCAGAAGGGACAGGAGTCTACAATGAGCAGTTCTTC
16	TRBV6-1	-	TRBJ2-6	few	CASRPDSVSGANVLTF	TGTGCCAGCAGGCCTGACAGTGTCTCTGGGGCCAACGTCCTGACTTTC
16	TRBV7-9	TRBD2	TRBJ2-2	-	CAGGEGSGIRPGELFF	TGTGCCGGAGGAGAGGGCAGCGGGATTCGGCCCGGGGAGCTGTTTTTT
14	TRBV6-5	-	TRBJ1-1	-	CASSERMTSGKAFF	TGTGCCAGCAGTGAGAGGATGACAAGCGGAAAAGCTTTCTTT
16	TRBV12-3/TRBV12-4	-	TRBJ1-6	-	CASSTERGGYNSPLHF	TGTGCCAGCAGTACAGAGAGGGGTGGTTATAATTCACCCCTCCACTTT
15	TRBV20-1	-	TRBJ2-4	-	CSARPKVEGKNIQYF	TGCAGTGCAAGACCGAAAGTTGAGGGCAAAAACATTCAGTACTTC
16	TRBV20-1	TRBD2	TRBJ2-1	-	CSAASGSAGGRNEQFF	TGCAGTGCCGCTAGCGGGAGCGCTGGGGGGCGCAATGAGCAGTTCTTC
15	TRBV20-1	TRBD1	TRBJ1-1	-	CSAFAEGAPDTEAFF	TGCAGTGCTTTCGCCGAGGGGGCGCCGGACACTGAAGCTTTCTTT
15	TRBV7-6	TRBD2	TRBJ2-2	many	CASSSSSGGAGELFF	TGTGCCAGCAGCTCCTCTAGCGGGGGGGCCGGGGAGCTGTTTTTT
13	TRBV5-1	-	TRBJ2-4	few	CASSPTSGGIQYF	TGCGCCAGCAGCCCCACCTCTGGGGGCATTCAGTACTTC
16	TRBV2	-	TRBJ1-2	-	CASSEFGPKQGYGYTF	TGTGCCAGCAGTGAATTCGGTCCCAAGCAGGGCTATGGCTACACCTTC
14	TRBV29-1	-	TRBJ1-1	-	CSVTWGALNTEAFF	TGCAGCGTTACCTGGGGGGCCCTAAACACTGAAGCTTTCTTT
14	TRBV6-5	TRBD2	TRBJ2-1	few	CASSYAGTSGGQFF	TGTGCCAGCAGTTACGCGGGGACTAGCGGTGGGCAGTTCTTC
11	TRBV29-1	-	TRBJ1-1	few	CSACLGVEAFF	TGCAGCGCCTGCTTGGGGGTCGAAGCTTTCTTT
14	TRBV10-2	TRBD2	TRBJ2-1	-	CASSETSGPNEQFF	TGCGCCAGCAGTGAGACTAGCGGGCCCAACGAGCAGTTCTTC
17	TRBV4-2	TRBD2	TRBJ2-7	-	CASSQDPQREGFYEQYF	TGTGCCAGCAGCCAAGATCCCCAGCGGGAGGGGTTCTACGAGCAGTACTTC
15	TRBV7-9	TRBD1	TRBJ2-7	-	CASSSTGAKNNEQYF	TGTGCCAGCAGCTCGACAGGGGCGAAGAACAATGAGCAGTACTTC
14	TRBV10-3	-	TRBJ2-1	few	CAIRTGEGYNEQFF	TGTGCCATCAGGACAGGGGAGGGGTACAATGAGCAGTTCTTC
13	TRBV20-1	-	TRBJ1-1	-	CSARRFSGGEAFF	TGCAGTGCTAGAAGGTTCTCCGGGGGTGAAGCTTTCTTT
15	TRBV20-1	-	TRBJ2-1	-	CSAVPGTAVYNEQFF	TGCAGTGCTGTTCCCGGGACGGCTGTATACAATGAGCAGTTCTTC
20	TRBV4-2	-	TRBJ2-6	few	CASSAEGSGGAQSGANVLTF	TGTGCCAGCAGCGCAGAAGGGTCGGGGGGCGCACAATCTGGGGCCAACGTCCTGACTTTC
12	TRBV28	-	TRBJ2-5	-	CALGRLGETQYF	TGTGCATTGGGGCGGCTCGGGGAGACCCAGTACTTC
14	TRBV5-1	-	TRBJ2-1	-	CASSGRFGGNEQFF	TGCGCCAGCAGCGGTCGGTTTGGGGGGAATGAGCAGTTCTTC
16	TRBV11-2	TRBD1	TRBJ2-1	few	CASSLEGQVDGDEQFF	TGTGCCAGCAGCTTAGAAGGACAGGTTGATGGAGATGAGCAGTTCTTC
15	TRBV20-1	-	TRBJ2-7	-	CSAEPVLIPDNEQYF	TGCAGTGCTGAACCCGTATTAATTCCCGACAATGAGCAGTACTTC
15	TRBV7-2	-	TRBJ2-3	-	CASSHPEGRWDTQYF	TGTGCCAGCAGCCACCCCGAGGGGAGATGGGATACGCAGTATTTT
14	TRBV10-3	TRBD2	TRBJ2-1	-	CAISPGLVGDEQFF	TGTGCCATCAGTCCGGGACTAGTGGGCGATGAGCAGTTCTTC
14	TRBV20-1	TRBD1	TRBJ2-7	-	CSASGTGPYKEQYF	TGCAGTGCTTCCGGGACAGGTCCGTACAAGGAGCAGTACTTC
15	TRBV10-2	-	TRBJ2-6	-	CASSQGGIGANVLTF	TGCGCCAGCAGTCAGGGGGGCATTGGGGCCAACGTCCTGACTTTC
16	TRBV6-2/TRBV6-3	-	TRBJ2-1	-	CASSVRGGASYNEQFF	TGTGCCAGCAGTGTTAGAGGGGGGGCTTCCTACAATGAGCAGTTCTTC
14	TRBV14	-	TRBJ1-2	few	CASSQMTGGEGYTF	TGTGCCAGCAGCCAAATGACCGGGGGTGAAGGCTACACCTTC
15	TRBV28	-	TRBJ2-1	-	CASGTGTPSYNEQFF	TGTGCCAGCGGAACCGGGACTCCCTCCTACAATGAGCAGTTCTTC
15	TRBV6-5	-	TRBJ1-1	-	CASSYSSAGPTEAFF	TGTGCCAGCAGTTACTCAAGCGCAGGGCCGACTGAAGCTTTCTTT
14	TRBV2	TRBD1	TRBJ2-5	-	CASRQASGGETQYF	TGTGCCAGCAGGCAAGCGTCAGGGGGCGAGACCCAGTACTTC
14	TRBV5-5	TRBD1	TRBJ1-2	-	CASSLQGAASGYTF	TGTGCCAGCAGCTTGCAGGGGGCGGCGTCTGGCTACACCTTC
16	TRBV18	TRBD1	TRBJ1-6	-	CASSPRGTGYNSPLHF	TGTGCCAGCTCACCGCGGGGGACAGGGTATAATTCACCCCTCCACTTT